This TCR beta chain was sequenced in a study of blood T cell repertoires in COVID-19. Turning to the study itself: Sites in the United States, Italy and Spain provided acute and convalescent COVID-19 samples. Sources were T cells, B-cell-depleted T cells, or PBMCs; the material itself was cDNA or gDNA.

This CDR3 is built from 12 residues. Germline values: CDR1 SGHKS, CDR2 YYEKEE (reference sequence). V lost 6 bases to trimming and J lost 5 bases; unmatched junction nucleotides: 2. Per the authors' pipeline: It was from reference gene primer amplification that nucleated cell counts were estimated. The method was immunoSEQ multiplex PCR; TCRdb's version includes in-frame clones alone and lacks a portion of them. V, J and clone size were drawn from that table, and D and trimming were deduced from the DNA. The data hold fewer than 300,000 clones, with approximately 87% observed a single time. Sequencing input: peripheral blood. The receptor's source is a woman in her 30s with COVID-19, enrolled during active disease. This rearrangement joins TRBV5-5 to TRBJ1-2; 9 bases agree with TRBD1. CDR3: CASTGTGYGYTF. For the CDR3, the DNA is TGTGCCAGCACCGGGACAGGGTATGGCTACACCTTC.